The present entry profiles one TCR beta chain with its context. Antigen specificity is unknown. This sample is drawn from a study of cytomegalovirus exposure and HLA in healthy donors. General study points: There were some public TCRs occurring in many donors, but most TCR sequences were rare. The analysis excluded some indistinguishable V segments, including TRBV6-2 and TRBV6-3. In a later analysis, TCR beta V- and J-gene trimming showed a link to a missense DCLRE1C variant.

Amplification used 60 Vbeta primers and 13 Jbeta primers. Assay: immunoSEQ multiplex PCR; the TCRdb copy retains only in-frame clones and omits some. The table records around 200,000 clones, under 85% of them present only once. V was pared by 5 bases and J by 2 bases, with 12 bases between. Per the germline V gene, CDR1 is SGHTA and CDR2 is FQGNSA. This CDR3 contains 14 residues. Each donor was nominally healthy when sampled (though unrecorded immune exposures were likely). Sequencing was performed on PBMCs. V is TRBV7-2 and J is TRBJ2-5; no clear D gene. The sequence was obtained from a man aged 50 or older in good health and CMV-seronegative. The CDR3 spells CASSLSWQQETQYF. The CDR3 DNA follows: TGTGCCAGCAGCCTTTCGTGGCAGCAAGAGACCCAGTACTTC.